These 20 T cell receptor beta chains were all obtained from the same sample, sequenced in a study of vaccination and CD4 T cells after COVID-19. Treatment of the sample: approximately 9-day PBMC culture with coronavirus spike peptide pools or control peptides (ViraFEST assay). The study sequenced cultured CD4+ T cell DNA using the Oncomine TCR Beta short-read assay. From the PCR reads, TCRdb called clonotypes with MiXCR, one entry per CDR3 protein. The table lists tens of thousands of distinct CDR3 sequences, 66% of them singletons. Their target antigens are unknown. The sequenced sample was CD4+ T cells from blood, cultured in vitro. These receptors were obtained from a human donor who had recovered from COVID-19.

In regard to this clonotype: At one of its ends the junction is not consistent with the germline gene, which may arise from a read error. The V call is TRBV7-9, the J call TRBJ1-1; D is ambiguous. Germline V gene lookup returns CDR1 SEHNR and CDR2 FQNEAQ (reference sequence). The CDR3 runs 12 residues. The CDR3 nucleotides read TGTGCCAGCGGCTTATCCCGGACTGAAGCTTTCTTT. Translating gives CASGLSRTEAFF.

This sequence joins TRBV11-2 and TRBJ2-5, with TRBD2 as a possible D gene (6 bases). The CDR3 length is 16 residues. Germline values: CDR1 SGHAT, CDR2 FQNNGV. V shed 5 bases and J shed 1 base, with 17 bases lying between them. This CDR3 is CASSVSDMTSQETQYF. The CDR3 DNA reads as TGTGCCAGCAGCGTCTCAGATATGACTAGCCAAGAGACCCAGTACTTC. The full variable domain, completed using reference TRBV11-2 and TRBJ2-5, is EAGVAQSPRYKIIEKRQSVAFWCNPISGHATLYWYQQILGQGPKLLIQFQNNGVVDDSQLPKDRFSAERLKGVDSTLKIQPAKLEDSAVYLCASSVSDMTSQETQYFGPGTRLLVL.

The chain combines TRBV28 with TRBJ1-5; D is uncertain. V was cut by 2 bases and J by 4 bases, with 12 bases left in between. Germline V gives CDR1 MDHEN, CDR2 SYDVKM. The CDR3 consists of 15 residues. CDR3 sequence reads: CASSLRTSGNQPQHF. The CDR3 coding sequence is TGTGCCAGCAGTTTAAGGACCTCGGGGAATCAGCCCCAGCATTTT.

The CDR3, as DNA: TGTGCCAGCAGCAGAGCCTTTGGGGAAAAACTGTTTTTT. Its protein is CASSRAFGEKLFF. The gene calls are TRBV6-1 and TRBJ1-4; D remains unclear. Trimming pared 6 bases from V and 8 bases from J, leaving 13 bases between. Germline CDR1 reads MNHNS; CDR2 reads SASEGT. The CDR3 covers 13 residues.

V is TRBV10-3 and J is TRBJ1-2, with TRBD1 matching over 11 bases. The CDR3 length is 14 residues. Germline V gene lookup returns CDR1 ENHRY and CDR2 SYGVKD. With V trimmed by 4 bases and J by 3 bases, 1 base remained unmatched. CDR3 amino acids: CAISAGQGDYGYTF. The CDR3 DNA follows: TGTGCCATCAGTGCGGGACAGGGGGACTATGGCTACACCTTC.

This clonotype was seen a handful of times. The gene calls are TRBV19 and TRBJ1-5; tentatively, D is TRBD1 (5 bases). V was clipped by 2 bases and J by 6 bases, with 11 bases between them. This CDR3 spans 14 amino acids. Germline V gene lookup returns CDR1 LNHDA and CDR2 SQIVND (reference sequence). Here the CDR3 reads CASSIQGSRQPQHF. CDR3 in DNA: TGTGCCAGTAGTATACAGGGTTCGCGTCAGCCCCAGCATTTT.

This clonotype has more than one count but fewer than ten. The V gene is TRBV6-1, the J gene TRBJ1-5; no clear D gene. The CDR3 is made up of 13 amino acids. Germline values: CDR1 MNHNS, CDR2 SASEGT. V lost 4 bases to trimming and J lost 0 bases, with 4 bases between them. CDR3 bases: TGTGCCAGCAGTGCGTATAGCAATCAGCCCCAGCATTTT. It codes for CASSAYSNQPQHF.

V gene TRBV7-3 combines with J gene TRBJ2-2, with 12 bases identical to TRBD1. The CDR3 extends over 16 amino acids. Germline CDR1 and CDR2: SGHTA and FQGTGA. Unmatched junction bases numbered 8, after V lost 5 bases and J lost 7 bases. The CDR3 region has the DNA TGTGCCAGCAGCCGCTTGGGACAGGGGGCAGGCGGGGAGCTGTTTTTT. It specifies CASSRLGQGAGGELFF. The full variable domain, its missing parts supplied by reference TRBV7-3 and TRBJ2-2, is GAGVSQTPSNKVTEKGKYVELRCDPISGHTALYWYRQSLGQGPEFLIYFQGTGAADDSGLPNDRFFAVRPEGSVSTLKIQRTERGDSAVYLCASSRLGQGAGGELFFGEGSRLTVL.

On this clonotype itself: Because the CDR3's place on the DNA is in doubt, the DNA is left out and the CDR3 is given as listed by TCRdb. V and J are TRBV20-1 and TRBJ1-1. CDR1 is DFQATT and CDR2 is SNEGSKA in the germline V gene (reference sequence). The CDR3 is 11 amino acids long, termini counted. CDR3: CSARVAVGTFF.

This chain links TRBV30 with TRBJ2-4; D gene uncertain. The CDR3 contains 17 residues. Germline V CDR1 and CDR2: GTSNPN, SVGIG (reference sequence). V lost 1 base and J lost 0, with 16 bases in between. The CDR3 DNA reads as TGTGCCTGGAGTGGTCCCCTCACACTTCTAGCCAAAAACATTCAGTACTTC. Its translation is CAWSGPLTLLAKNIQYF. Drawing the rest from reference TRBV30 and TRBJ2-4, the complete variable domain is SQTIHQWPATLVQPVGSPLSLECTVEGTSNPNLYWYRQAAGRGLQLLFYSVGIGQISSEVPQNLSASRPQDRQFILSSKKLLLSDSGFYLCAWSGPLTLLAKNIQYFGAGTRLSVL.

The chain joins TRBV20-1 to TRBJ2-2; 9 nucleotides line up with TRBD1. With 1 base clipped from V and 3 bases from J, the junction kept 9 bases outside the gene matches. CDR1 and CDR2 (germline): DFQATT, SNEGSKA (reference sequence). The CDR3 covers 17 residues. This CDR3 reads CSARASSGTGHTGELFF. In nucleotides, the CDR3 is TGCAGTGCTAGAGCCTCTTCCGGGACAGGGCACACCGGGGAGCTGTTTTTT.

The chain employs TRBV7-2 and TRBJ2-3; unclear D gene. There are 14 residues in the CDR3. The ends were cut back, 0 bases at V and 1 base at J, with 5 bases in the middle. The germline gives CDR1 SGHTA, CDR2 FQGNSA. CDR3 coding DNA: TGTGCCAGCAGCTTAGCGTCAGGCACAGATACGCAGTATTTT. Translated: CASSLASGTDTQYF.

This sequence joins TRBV28 and TRBJ1-5; 12 bases map to TRBD1. V lost 6 bases, J lost 1 base, and 1 base stayed unmatched. Germline V gene lookup returns CDR1 MDHEN and CDR2 SYDVKM. CDR3 length equals 15 residues. CDR3 protein: CASRGQGASNQPQHF. The DNA for the CDR3 is TGTGCCAGCAGGGGACAGGGGGCGAGCAATCAGCCCCAGCATTTT.

This clonotype was seen more than once but under ten times. The CDR3 DNA follows: TGTGCCAGCAGAGGGCTAGCGGGATGGGAGACCCAGTACTTC. This encodes CASRGLAGWETQYF. The chain couples TRBV21-1 to TRBJ2-5; the table's D call of TRBD2 was not tested on the DNA. TRBV21-1 counts as a pseudogene. This CDR3 has 14 residues.

The chain is built from TRBV6-1 and TRBJ1-5; a possible D gene is TRBD1 (5 bases). Germline CDR1 is MNHNS and CDR2 is SASEGT. V lost 2 bases to trimming and J lost 6 bases, with 14 bases between them. The CDR3 sequence is 15 residues long. The chain's CDR3 is CASSELREKSQPQHF. CDR3 in DNA: TGTGCCAGCAGTGAACTCAGGGAGAAAAGTCAGCCCCAGCATTTT.

The chain is built from TRBV7-3 and TRBJ1-4; a weak D match, TRBD1 (6 bases). From germline, CDR1 is SGHTA and CDR2 FQGTGA. Trimming pared 5 bases from V and 8 bases from J, leaving 12 bases between. The CDR3 is 13 residues long. The CDR3: CASSPGAGEKLFF. Here the CDR3 DNA reads TGTGCCAGCAGCCCAGGGGCTGGAGAAAAACTGTTTTTT.

V gene TRBV11-3 combines with J gene TRBJ2-7; D may be TRBD1 (6 bases). Trimming took off 5 bases at V and 0 bases at J, with 14 bases between the two ends. The CDR3 totals 15 residues. Germline loops: CDR1 SGHNT, CDR2 YENEEA. The CDR3 is CASSMGTRSSYEQYF. The CDR3 DNA reads as TGTGCCAGCAGCATGGGGACACGAAGCTCCTACGAGCAGTACTTC. The full variable domain, with the rest looked up from reference TRBV11-3 and TRBJ2-7, is EAGVVQSPRYKIIEKKQPVAFWCNPISGHNTLYWYLQNLGQGPELLIRYENEEAVDDSQLPKDRFSAERLKGVDSTLKIQPAELGDSAVYLCASSMGTRSSYEQYFGPGTRLTVT.

V and J are TRBV6-1 and TRBJ2-2; 9 bases agree with TRBD1. J gave up 5 bases and V 6 bases, and 7 bases lay outside the gene matches. The length of the CDR3 is 15 residues. CDR1 is MNHNS, CDR2 SASEGT, per germline. CDR3 coding DNA: TGTGCCAGCAGCAGGGACAGGGCTGGAACCGGGGAGCTGTTTTTT. It specifies CASSRDRAGTGELFF.

This clonotype was picked up a small number of times. The chain couples TRBV7-3 to TRBJ1-1, with D unclear. The germline CDR1 and CDR2 sequences are SGHTA and FQGTGA. Trimming left V 5 bases short and J 4 bases short, with 11 bases between. This CDR3 is built from 13 residues. The CDR3 sequence: CASSRTSATEAFF. CDR3 bases: TGTGCCAGCAGCCGAACCTCGGCCACTGAAGCTTTCTTT.

The chain employs TRBV6-1 and TRBJ1-5; D possibly corresponds to TRBD1 (6 bases). Looked up from germline, CDR1 is MNHNS and CDR2 is SASEGT. This CDR3 region has 13 residues. V shed 6 bases and J shed 3 bases, with 9 bases lying between them. The CDR3: CASRRDNNQPQHF. The CDR3 nucleotides read TGTGCCAGCAGGAGGGACAACAATCAGCCCCAGCATTTT.